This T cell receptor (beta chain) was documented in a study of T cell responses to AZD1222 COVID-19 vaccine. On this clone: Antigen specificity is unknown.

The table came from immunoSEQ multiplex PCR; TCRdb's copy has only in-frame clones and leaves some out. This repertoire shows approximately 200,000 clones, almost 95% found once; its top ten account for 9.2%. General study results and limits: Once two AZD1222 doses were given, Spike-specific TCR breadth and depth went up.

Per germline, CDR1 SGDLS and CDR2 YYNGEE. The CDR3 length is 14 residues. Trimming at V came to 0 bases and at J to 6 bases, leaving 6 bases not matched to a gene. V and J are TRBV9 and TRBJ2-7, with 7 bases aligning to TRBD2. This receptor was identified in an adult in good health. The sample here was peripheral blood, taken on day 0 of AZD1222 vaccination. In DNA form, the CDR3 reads TGTGCCAGCAGCGTAGGACTTCCGGGGGGCGAGCAGTACTTC. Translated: CASSVGLPGGEQYF.